In this sample, the clone carrying this T cell receptor beta chain turned up a few times. The data were obtained in a study of T cells in Graves' hyperthyroidism and ophthalmopathy. Study information: Before any treatment, at initial diagnosis, peripheral blood was collected.

Orbital computed tomography, thyroid ultrasound, serum thyroxine and TRAb, and clinical symptoms together informed the diagnoses. There were TCR beta CDR3 regions amplified from RNA transcripts. A first-round RT-PCR of the TCR CDR3 used the HTBI primer set. In TCRdb, the multiplex PCR reads were re-called with MiXCR into one record per CDR3 protein. There are around 690,000 distinct CDR3 sequences in the sample; roughly 17% occur only once, and 15% to 18% lies in the top ten. This clonotype was sampled from a man aged 45-65 years with Graves' hyperthyroidism. The specimen was blood.

The CDR3 nucleotides read TGTGCCAGCAGTTTCCTAGCCGCGAGCACCGGGGAGCTGTTTTTT. This encodes CASSFLAASTGELFF. This chain joins TRBV12-3 or TRBV12-4 and TRBJ2-2; TRBD2 is a possible D gene (5 bases). Trimming took 3 bases from V and 4 from J, leaving 12 bases between them. This CDR3 has 15 amino acids.